These T cell receptor beta chains were read from a single sample in a study of T cell responses to AZD1222 COVID-19 vaccine. Profiling relied on immunoSEQ multiplex PCR, and the TCRdb table lists in-frame clones only, not all of them. The sample records more than 150,000 clones, 91% being singletons. Sequenced material: peripheral blood, taken 28 days after the second AZD1222 dose. The receptors stem from an adult who received the AZD1222 COVID-19 vaccine. Each CDR3 is given with its conserved first and last residue. The D gene is left open where the match is weak. Clone size appears in some rows only: once, few, many, or a class for an expanded clone.

d_gene	abundance	v_gene	j_gene	CDR3nt	CDR3aa
.	.	TRBV28	TRBJ1-1	TGTGCCAGTACGCCTATAACTGAAGCTTTCTTT	CASTPITEAFF
TRBD1	.	TRBV28	TRBJ1-5	TGTGCCAGCAGTTTAGAGGGGACAGGGTTTCAGCCCCAGCATTTT	CASSLEGTGFQPQHF
.	.	TRBV14	TRBJ2-6	TGTGCCAGCAGCCCGTTCCAGTCCGGGGCCAACGTCCTGACTTTC	CASSPFQSGANVLTF
.	.	TRBV25-1	TRBJ1-1	TGTGCCAGCAGTGCGGGGGGGGTCCGAGTAACTGAAGCTTTCTTT	CASSAGGVRVTEAFF
.	.	TRBV18	TRBJ1-1	TGTGCCAGCTCTTACTCAGAGCACACTGAAGCTTTCTTT	CASSYSEHTEAFF
.	.	TRBV4-1	TRBJ1-1	TGCGCCAGCAGCCAAACACCGGGACCGATCTTCATGAACACTGAAGCTTTCTTT	CASSQTPGPIFMNTEAFF
TRBD1	.	TRBV4-1	TRBJ1-6	TGCGCCAGCAGCCAATTGCCGGGACAGATGAATTCACCCCTCCACTTT	CASSQLPGQMNSPLHF
.	.	TRBV6-1	TRBJ2-5	TGTGCCAGCAGTGAAGGGACAGCCTGGGAGACCCAGTACTTC	CASSEGTAWETQYF
TRBD1	.	TRBV7-2	TRBJ1-2	TGTGCCAGCAGCTTGACAGGGACTAACTATGGCTACACCTTC	CASSLTGTNYGYTF
.	.	TRBV14	TRBJ2-7	TGTGCCAGCAGCTTAGGAGTAAGCTCCTACGAGCAGTACTTC	CASSLGVSSYEQYF
.	.	TRBV12-3/TRBV12-4	TRBJ1-1	TGTGCCAGCAGTCAAGAAGGGACTGAAGCTTTCTTT	CASSQEGTEAFF
.	.	TRBV7-2	TRBJ2-1	TGTGCCAGCAGCCTCCTACTCCCCTACAATGAGCAGTTCTTC	CASSLLLPYNEQFF
.	.	TRBV27	TRBJ2-7	TGTGCCAGCAGTCCCCCCAATGACAATTGGGGCGAGCAGTACTTC	CASSPPNDNWGEQYF
.	.	TRBV7-3	TRBJ2-2	TGTGCCAGCAGCCGCTTAGGGGGATGGAACACCGGGGAGCTGTTTTTT	CASSRLGGWNTGELFF
TRBD1	.	TRBV7-6	TRBJ2-2	TGTGCCAGCAGCTTAGGGGGACAGGGTTCCGGGGAGCTGTTTTTT	CASSLGGQGSGELFF
.	once	TRBV28	TRBJ2-7	TGTGCCAGCAGTTTATCGGGGGACAGAGAGCAGTACTTC	CASSLSGDREQYF
.	.	TRBV9	TRBJ1-6	TGTGCCAGCAGCGTAACAGGGATCTATAATTCACCCCTCCACTTT	CASSVTGIYNSPLHF
.	.	TRBV29-1	TRBJ2-5	TGCAGCGTTGCCGGGACGCTATTGAGGGAGACCCAGTACTTC	CSVAGTLLRETQYF
.	.	TRBV5-4	TRBJ2-1	TGTGCCAGCAGCCCTCCCGGGACTTTCGGCTCCTACAATGAGCAGTTCTTC	CASSPPGTFGSYNEQFF
.	once	TRBV18	TRBJ1-1	TGTGCCAGCTCACCATCCCCCGGAGCGGAGAACACTGAAGCTTTCTTT	CASSPSPGAENTEAFF
.	.	TRBV6-1	TRBJ1-2	TGTGCCAGCAGTGACGGCTGGAACTATGGCTACACCTTC	CASSDGWNYGYTF
.	.	TRBV29-1	TRBJ1-1	TGCAGCGTTGACAGTCAGGGCGACACTGAAGCTTTCTTT	CSVDSQGDTEAFF
.	few	TRBV5-4	TRBJ1-5	TGTGCCAGCAGCTTGCGGGGCACGGATCAGCCCCAGCATTTT	CASSLRGTDQPQHF
TRBD1	.	TRBV6-4	TRBJ1-2	TGTGCCAGCAGTGACCAGGGGGAAAACTATGGCTACACCTTC	CASSDQGENYGYTF
TRBD2	.	TRBV7-3	TRBJ2-2	TGTGCCAGCAGGATAGCGGGGAAGAACACCGGGGAGCTGTTTTTT	CASRIAGKNTGELFF
TRBD1	.	TRBV20-1	TRBJ1-5	TGCAGTGCTAGTGGTCAAGGGACAGGGGGCAATCAGCCCCAGCATTTT	CSASGQGTGGNQPQHF
.	.	TRBV11-2	TRBJ2-3	TGTGCCAGCAGCCAATTAGAGACGACAGATACGCAGTATTTT	CASSQLETTDTQYF
.	once	TRBV6-1	TRBJ2-5	TGTGCCAGCAGTGAAGTCGGAGGGGCTGCGTACTTC	CASSEVGGAAYF
TRBD1	.	TRBV2	TRBJ1-5	TGTGCCAGCCGGGACAGGGGGTTTCTAATGAATCAGCCCCAGCATTTT	CASRDRGFLMNQPQHF
.	.	TRBV7-2	TRBJ2-3	TGTGCCAGCAGCTCTACCCGTCCCCCCACAGATACGCAGTATTTT	CASSSTRPPTDTQYF
.	.	TRBV29-1	TRBJ2-7	TGCAGCGTCGCCCCAACTGGCCCCCGGGGCGAGCAGTACTTC	CSVAPTGPRGEQYF
.	.	TRBV29-1	TRBJ2-5	TGCAGCGTTGATGGGTCCTACGCAGAGACCCAGTACTTC	CSVDGSYAETQYF
TRBD2	.	TRBV28	TRBJ2-7	TGTGCCAGCAGTTTTACTAGCGGGAGATACGAGCAGTACTTC	CASSFTSGRYEQYF
.	.	TRBV5-1	TRBJ2-1	TGCGCCAGCAGCTTGAGACGCAGTAAGCAGTTCTTC	CASSLRRSKQFF
.	.	TRBV28	TRBJ1-6	TGTGCCAGCAGTTTGTTAGACACCTCACCCCTCCACTTT	CASSLLDTSPLHF
.	few	TRBV28	TRBJ1-2	TGTGCCAGCAGTTTAGGTGGCAGCCGCTATGGCTACACCTTC	CASSLGGSRYGYTF
.	.	TRBV3-1/TRBV3-2	TRBJ1-5	TGTGCCAGCAGCCAACAAATACAGGGTCCTGGGGGGGCCCAGCATTTT	CASSQQIQGPGGAQHF
TRBD2	.	TRBV24-1	TRBJ2-3	TGTGCCACCGCCCCAGGGCGGGAGGGTACAGATACGCAGTATTTT	CATAPGREGTDTQYF
TRBD1	.	TRBV5-1	TRBJ2-7	TGCGCCAGCAGCTTTGGGCAGGGGGCTATCTACGAGCAGTACTTC	CASSFGQGAIYEQYF
TRBD2	.	TRBV28	TRBJ2-7	TGTGCCAGCAGTGATACGGGACTAGCCTACGAGCAGTACTTC	CASSDTGLAYEQYF
.	.	TRBV11-2	TRBJ2-7	TGTGCCAGCAGCGTACACCCAGGGGCCTACGAGCAGTACTTC	CASSVHPGAYEQYF
TRBD1	once	TRBV28	TRBJ2-7	TGTGCCAGCAGTTTATTGGGCAGGACAGGGACCTACGAGCAGTACTTC	CASSLLGRTGTYEQYF
.	.	TRBV5-1	TRBJ1-6	TGCGCCAGCAGCTTGGCTGGGGAGTCACCCCTCCACTTT	CASSLAGESPLHF
.	medium-sized	TRBV6-6	TRBJ2-1	TGTGCCAGCAGTCTGGGGCTCCCTAGCTACAATGAGCAGTTCTTC	CASSLGLPSYNEQFF
.	.	TRBV14	TRBJ2-1	TGTGCCAGCAGCGCTCCGGGATCTAAGGGGAATGAGCAGTTCTTC	CASSAPGSKGNEQFF